Here is one TCR beta chain with its context. Its antigen is unknown. cDNA synthesis used the whole RNA isolate, giving expressed TCRB sequences. The repertoire was sequenced with immunoSEQ multiplex PCR; TCRdb's copy has only in-frame clones and lacks some. This sample yields about 70,000 clones, of which just under 50% are seen a single time; roughly 0.65% belongs to the top ten. This sample is drawn from a study of beta chain features in type 1 diabetes. The J segment lost 0 bases and the V segment lost 5 bases, leaving 13 bases of the junction unmatched. Germline CDR1 reads SGHTA; CDR2 reads FQGNSA. The CDR3 runs 19 residues. General study findings and limits: People with Type 1 diabetes carried modestly yet significantly shorter TCRB CDR3s in all four CD4+ subsets. Patients with type 1 diabetes showed fewer VDJ junction insertions and more deletions.

The receptor's source is a man aged 25 to 40 with type 1 diabetes. The specimen sequenced was central memory CD4+ T cells from blood. The chain joins TRBV7-2 to TRBJ2-1; 10 bases line up with TRBD1. The CDR3, as DNA: TGTGCCAGCAGCGGTGACAGGGGGCGCACATGGAGCTCCTACAATGAGCAGTTCTTC. This codes for CASSGDRGRTWSSYNEQFF.